This entry lists 21 T cell receptor beta chains sequenced from one sample in a study of T cell responses to AZD1222 COVID-19 vaccine. Some clones are missing from TCRdb's copy, which holds only in-frame ones; the method was immunoSEQ multiplex PCR. In the table there are roughly 150,000 clones, around 91% of which are singletons. Sequencing used peripheral blood, obtained 28 days after the second AZD1222 dose. These receptor sequences come from an adult who received the AZD1222 COVID-19 vaccine.

V usage is TRBV18 and J usage is TRBJ2-5, with 9 bases aligning to TRBD1. From germline, CDR1 is KGHSH and CDR2 LQKENI. CDR3 length: 15 amino acids. V shed 8 bases and J 4 bases; nucleotides not matched to a gene: 11. CDR3 DNA sequence: TGTGCCAGCAAGACCGGAACAGGGGGCGCAGAGACCCAGTACTTC. This codes for CASKTGTGGAETQYF.

This chain joins TRBV2 and TRBJ1-3, with a weak D call TRBD1 (5 bases). Trimming stripped 8 bases from V and 4 bases from J, with 12 bases between. CDR3 length equals 13 residues. CDR1 and CDR2 (germline): SNHLY, FYNNEI. CDR3 sequence reads: CASGGTYGNTIYF. As DNA, the CDR3 is TGTGCCAGCGGTGGGACGTACGGAAACACCATATATTTT.

This chain joins TRBV30 and TRBJ2-1, with 10 bases identical to TRBD2. With 3 bases clipped from V and 5 bases from J, the junction kept 10 bases outside the gene matches. Germline V gene lookup returns CDR1 GTSNPN and CDR2 SVGIG (reference sequence). This CDR3 has 16 amino acids. The CDR3: CAWSFLAGAGHNEQFF. The CDR3 nucleotides read TGTGCCTGGAGCTTTCTAGCGGGAGCGGGGCACAATGAGCAGTTCTTC.

The chain couples TRBV5-6 to TRBJ1-2, with D possibly being TRBD1 (6 bases). V was pared by 3 bases and J by 7 bases, with 16 bases between. The CDR3 covers 14 residues. Per the germline V gene, CDR1 is SGHDT and CDR2 is YYEEEE. In DNA, the CDR3 is TGTGCCAGCAGCTGGAAGTTGGGGGCGCGTGGCTACACCTTC. It codes for CASSWKLGARGYTF.

This chain connects TRBV4-2 to TRBJ2-5; perhaps TRBD2 as D (5 bases). V lost 1 base and J lost 4, with 16 bases in between. From germline, CDR1 is LGHNA and CDR2 YNFKEQ. The CDR3 sequence is 16 residues long. The CDR3: CASSQAPEVVAETQYF. The CDR3 region has the DNA TGTGCCAGCAGCCAAGCCCCGGAGGTAGTGGCAGAGACCCAGTACTTC.

The chain recombines TRBV2 with TRBJ1-3, with D unresolved. Trimming stripped 5 bases from V and 0 bases from J, with 8 bases between. Germline CDR1 SNHLY, CDR2 FYNNEI. CDR3 length equals 14 residues. The CDR3 region is CASSLQSSGNTIYF. CDR3 in DNA: TGTGCCAGCAGTTTACAGAGCTCTGGAAACACCATATATTTT.

This sequence joins TRBV6-1 and TRBJ1-5, with no clear D. Per germline, CDR1 MNHNS and CDR2 SASEGT. CDR3 length: 16 amino acids. The V gene lost 2 bases and the J gene lost 0 bases, with 11 bases spanning the gap. In nucleotides, the CDR3 is TGTGCCAGCAGTGAATACCCTCTCTATAGCAATCAGCCCCAGCATTTT. Translating gives CASSEYPLYSNQPQHF.

The rearrangement joins TRBV4-3 to TRBJ2-1; TRBD2 matches 10 bases. Trimming took 0 bases from V and 0 from J; bases not matched to a gene: 5. This CDR3 spans 18 amino acids. CDR1 and CDR2 from the germline V gene are LGHNA and YSLEER. Here the CDR3 reads CASSQDGLAAGSYNEQFF. CDR3 sequence (DNA): TGCGCCAGCAGCCAAGATGGACTAGCGGCCGGCTCCTACAATGAGCAGTTCTTC.

The chain is built from TRBV7-9 and TRBJ1-5, with a possible D match to TRBD1 (5 bases). The CDR3 has 14 residues. Germline CDR1 reads SEHNR; CDR2 reads FQNEAQ (reference sequence). The V end lost 1 base, the J end lost 4 bases, and 8 bases lay between the germline ends. CDR3 nucleotides: TGTGCCAGCAGCTTAGAGGGGCGAAATCAGCCCCAGCATTTT. It codes for CASSLEGRNQPQHF.

This chain uses TRBV6-2 or TRBV6-3 with TRBJ2-7, with D possibly being TRBD1 (6 bases). This CDR3 comprises 16 residues. CDR1 is MNHEY, CDR2 SVGEGT, per germline. V was shortened by 6 bases and J by 2 bases, with 20 bases between the two germline ends. The CDR3 here is CASSKPGTGTAYEQYF. In DNA, the CDR3 is TGTGCCAGCAGCAAACCAGGAACAGGGACCGCCTACGAGCAGTACTTC.

V usage is TRBV29-1 and J usage is TRBJ2-7; 12 bases are shared with TRBD2. CDR3 length: 13 residues. After removal of 5 bases from V and 4 bases from J, the junction contained 3 bases not matched to a gene. The germline V gene has CDR1 SQVTM and CDR2 ANQGSEA. This CDR3 reads CSVQGLAGYEQYF. Written as DNA, the CDR3 is TGCAGCGTTCAAGGACTAGCGGGGTACGAGCAGTACTTC.

The genes are TRBV24-1 and TRBJ1-2, with TRBD1 matching over 10 bases. Germline values: CDR1 KGHDR, CDR2 SFDVKD. V gave up 10 bases and J gave up 3 bases; unmatched junction bases: 4. This CDR3 contains 13 residues. Written as DNA, the CDR3 is TGTGCCACTAGAGGGACAGGGGACTATGGCTACACCTTC. As protein: CATRGTGDYGYTF.

V gene TRBV5-4 combines with J gene TRBJ1-2, with 7 bases aligning to TRBD1. Germline V lookup: CDR1 SGHNT, CDR2 YYREEE (reference sequence). The CDR3 contains 16 residues. J was trimmed by 4 bases and V by 1 base; bases with no gene match: 10. CDR3 sequence (DNA): TGTGCCAGCAGCTTGCCGGGACAGCAAGGAGGCTATGGCTACACCTTC. The encoded protein is CASSLPGQQGGYGYTF.

The chain uses TRBV19 and TRBJ1-4, with D maybe TRBD1 (6 bases). CDR3 length: 16 residues. Trimming left V 8 bases short and J 3 bases short, with 19 bases between. Germline CDR1 is LNHDA and CDR2 is SQIVND (reference sequence). The CDR3 DNA follows: TGTGCCAGTTCGCTCGGGCTGGGGGCGGCTAATGAAAAACTGTTTTTT. It specifies CASSLGLGAANEKLFF.

This rearrangement joins TRBV6-1 to TRBJ2-1; D is possibly TRBD1 (5 bases). With 1 base removed from V and 0 bases from J, the gap between germline ends came to 10 bases. This CDR3 is built from 16 residues. Per the germline V gene, CDR1 is MNHNS and CDR2 is SASEGT. The CDR3 bases are TGTGCCAGCAGTGAAGACAGTGGGGCCTCCTACAATGAGCAGTTCTTC. This codes for CASSEDSGASYNEQFF.

The chain has TRBV19 and TRBJ2-2; 7 bases align to TRBD2. The CDR3 runs to 15 residues. Germline V gene sequence: CDR1 LNHDA, CDR2 SQIVND (reference sequence). After removal of 1 base from V and 2 bases from J, the junction contained 1 base not matched to a gene. CDR3 nucleotides: TGTGCCAGTAGTATAGCGGGGGGAAACACCGGGGAGCTGTTTTTT. It translates to CASSIAGGNTGELFF.

CDR3 loop: CASKEYGTGELFF. In nucleotides, the CDR3 is TGCGCCAGCAAGGAATACGGCACCGGGGAGCTGTTTTTT. The rearrangement joins TRBV10-1 to TRBJ2-2; D remains unclear. The CDR3 is 13 residues long. Between the trimmed V and J ends, which lost 7 bases and 4 bases, there was a span of 10 bases. Germline V CDR1 and CDR2: WNHNN, SYGVQD (reference sequence).

V usage is TRBV7-9 and J usage is TRBJ1-1; 7 bases map to TRBD1. The V gene's germline CDR1 is SEHNR and CDR2 FQNEAQ (reference sequence). After removal of 2 bases from V and 0 bases from J, the junction contained 3 bases not matched to a gene. This CDR3 region has 15 residues. The CDR3 sequence is CASSLSTGLNTEAFF. In DNA form, the CDR3 reads TGTGCCAGCAGCTTATCGACAGGGTTGAACACTGAAGCTTTCTTT.

The chain couples TRBV6-6 to TRBJ2-4; D might be TRBD1 (5 bases). V was shortened by 4 bases and J by 1 base, with 11 bases between the two germline ends. The CDR3 length is 15 residues. Germline CDR1 reads MNHNY; CDR2 reads SVGAGI (reference sequence). CDR3 residues: CASSSIGAAKNIQYF. The DNA for the CDR3 is TGTGCCAGCAGTTCCATAGGGGCGGCCAAAAACATTCAGTACTTC.

The V and J genes are TRBV29-1 and TRBJ2-7, with TRBD1 matching 7 bases. CDR1 is SQVTM, CDR2 ANQGSEA, per germline. The CDR3 consists of 14 residues. Unmatched junction bases numbered 11, after V lost 5 bases and J lost 4 bases. The chain's CDR3 is CSVRPRTGPYEQYF. CDR3 coding DNA: TGCAGCGTTCGGCCCCGGACAGGACCTTACGAGCAGTACTTC.

V gene TRBV28 combines with J gene TRBJ2-7; the match to TRBD1 covers 8 bases. Trimming cost V 3 bases and J 3 bases; bases outside gene matches: 1. CDR1 and CDR2 (germline): MDHEN, SYDVKM. The CDR3 runs to 13 residues. The CDR3 DNA reads TGTGCCAGCAGTTTGGACAGGGACTACGAGCAGTACTTC. It is translated as CASSLDRDYEQYF.